What follows describes a single TCR beta chain. Using immunoSEQ multiplex PCR, the repertoire was profiled, and TCRdb retains in-frame clones only, with some absent. The sample has about 89,000 clones, roughly 80% seen once. The data belong to a study of blood T cell repertoires in COVID-19. The germline CDR1 and CDR2 sequences are SGHTA and FQGTGA. CDR3 size: 13 residues. V shed 5 bases and J 5 bases; nucleotides not matched to a gene: 2. The clonotype was recovered from a woman older than 75 with acute or convalescent COVID-19. This sequence joins TRBV7-3 and TRBJ2-3, with 9 nucleotides matching TRBD1. Source material: peripheral blood. The CDR3 spells CASSPGQGDTQYF. The CDR3 DNA is TGTGCCAGCAGCCCGGGACAGGGAGATACGCAGTATTTT. The entire variable domain, with the rest obtained from reference TRBV7-3 and TRBJ2-3, is as follows: GAGVSQTPSNKVTEKGKYVELRCDPISGHTALYWYRQSLGQGPEFLIYFQGTGAADDSGLPNDRFFAVRPEGSVSTLKIQRTERGDSAVYLCASSPGQGDTQYFGPGTRLTVL.